These 14 T cell receptor beta chains were sequenced from one sample in a study of blood T cell repertoires in COVID-19. Libraries were prepared by immunoSEQ multiplex PCR; TCRdb keeps only in-frame clonotypes and omits some of them. The sample has 190,000 or so clones, approximately 90% seen once; the top ten hold approximately 10%. The sequenced material came from PBMCs or T cells enriched from blood (not recorded which). The receptors were gathered from a man aged 18-30 years with acute COVID-19.

This rearrangement joins TRBV30 to TRBJ2-5, with TRBD1 matching over 7 bases. V shed 2 bases, J shed 2 bases, and the junction held 2 bases outside the gene matches. This CDR3 has 13 amino acids. Looked up from germline, CDR1 is GTSNPN and CDR2 is SVGIG (reference sequence). The CDR3 loop reads CAWSRGHQETQYF. Written as DNA, the CDR3 is TGTGCCTGGAGTAGGGGGCATCAAGAGACCCAGTACTTC.

The rearrangement joins TRBV23-1 to TRBJ2-3; D remains ambiguous. TRBV23-1 falls under the ORF class, with uncertain function. V gave up 0 bases and J gave up 1 base, with 11 bases separating them. There are 16 residues in the CDR3. The CDR3 bases are TGCGCCAGCAGTCAATCCAGACGGAGATGCACAGATACGCAGTATTTT. Translated: CASSQSRRRCTDTQYF.

This chain joins TRBV6-5 and TRBJ1-1, with no clear D. V lost 5 bases and J 0 bases, leaving 7 bases between the germline ends. The CDR3 contains 13 residues. From germline, CDR1 is MNHEY and CDR2 SVGAGI. The CDR3 DNA sequence: TGTGCCAGCAGTCAGGTGTTGAACACTGAAGCTTTCTTT. This translates into CASSQVLNTEAFF.

The V and J genes are TRBV12-3 or TRBV12-4 and TRBJ2-1, with a weak D call TRBD1 (6 bases). The CDR3 covers 11 residues. The ends were cut back, 5 bases at V and 12 bases at J, with 11 bases in the middle. The CDR3 DNA follows: TGTGCCAGCAGTGACAGGTATGGGCAGTTCTTC. Amino acid sequence: CASSDRYGQFF.

The V gene is TRBV4-1, the J gene TRBJ2-7; weak D call: TRBD1 (6 bases). This CDR3 has 15 residues. The V gene lost 1 base and the J gene lost 4 bases, with 14 bases spanning the gap. Germline-derived CDR1 and CDR2 are MGHRA and YSYEKL. CDR3 amino acids: CASSQARGTKYEQYF. The CDR3 DNA is TGCGCCAGCAGCCAAGCGAGAGGGACAAAGTACGAGCAGTACTTC.

DNA for the CDR3: TGTGCCACCAGTGATGGACTAGCGGGAGGAATCTACAATGAGCAGTTCTTC. This sequence encodes CATSDGLAGGIYNEQFF. The V call is TRBV24-1, the J call TRBJ2-1, with 14 bases fitting TRBD2. Trimming at V came to 3 bases and at J to 3 bases, leaving 3 bases not matched to a gene. Germline-derived CDR1 and CDR2 are KGHDR and SFDVKD. The CDR3 runs 17 residues.

CDR3 protein: CASSLGSDKAFF. The CDR3 DNA reads as TGTGCCAGCAGCTTAGGATCGGACAAAGCTTTCTTT. The chain recombines TRBV7-3 with TRBJ1-1; a possible D gene is TRBD1 (5 bases). Deletions cut 2 bases from V and 9 bases from J, with 10 bases between. Germline V gene data show CDR1 as SGHTA and CDR2 as FQGTGA. The CDR3 has 12 residues.

This chain uses TRBV10-1 with TRBJ2-3; TRBD2 matches 9 bases. Germline trimming cut 6 bases from V and 4 bases from J; bases unmatched to any gene: 5. The CDR3 sequence is 14 residues long. In germline, CDR1 is WNHNN, CDR2 SYGVQD (reference sequence). This CDR3 is CASSSGRSSDTQYF. The CDR3 nucleotides are TGCGCCAGCAGCAGCGGGAGGAGTTCAGATACGCAGTATTTT.

The CDR3 DNA reads as TGTGCCAGCAGCCCAAGGACAGCTAGGCTTAACACTGAAGCTTTCTTT. This translates into CASSPRTARLNTEAFF. J is TRBJ1-1 and V is TRBV13; a weak D match, TRBD1 (6 bases). This CDR3 contains 16 residues. The V gene lost 5 bases and the J gene lost 2 bases, with 18 bases spanning the gap. Germline values: CDR1 PRHDT, CDR2 FYEKMQ (reference sequence).

The CDR3 sequence: CASTAGGGYEQYF. As DNA, the CDR3 is TGTGCCAGCACCGCCGGGGGGGGCTACGAGCAGTACTTC. This chain uses TRBV5-4 with TRBJ2-7; 8 bases match TRBD2. The ends lost 6 bases at V and 3 bases at J; junction bases unmatched: 5. This CDR3 comprises 13 residues. Germline lookup yields CDR1 SGHNT and CDR2 YYREEE (reference sequence).

The chain uses TRBV3-1 (or the pseudogene TRBV3-2) and TRBJ1-2, with TRBD1 identical over 7 bases. The V gene's germline CDR1 is LGHDT and CDR2 YNNKEL (reference sequence). CDR3 length: 11 amino acids. The J segment lost 14 bases and the V segment lost 2 bases, leaving 5 bases of the junction unmatched. CDR3 nucleotides: TGTGCCAGCAGCCAATGGACAGGTTGGACCTTC. It is translated as CASSQWTGWTF.

The V and J genes are TRBV11-3 and TRBJ1-1; 9 nucleotides agree with TRBD1. CDR1 SGHNT and CDR2 YENEEA come from the germline V gene. There are 14 residues in the CDR3. V dropped 3 bases and J dropped 1; count of bases not matched to a gene: 0. The CDR3 spells CASSLGQGNTEAFF. CDR3 in DNA: TGTGCCAGCAGCTTGGGACAGGGGAACACTGAAGCTTTCTTT.

In DNA form, the CDR3 reads TGTGCCAGCAGCTTAGACGGCAGGGCCTACGAGCAGTACTTC. This sequence encodes CASSLDGRAYEQYF. The rearrangement uses TRBV7-9 and TRBJ2-7; D perhaps matches TRBD1 (5 bases). V lost 1 base and J 2 bases, leaving 9 bases between the germline ends. From germline, CDR1 is SEHNR and CDR2 FQNEAQ (reference sequence). The CDR3 is 14 residues long.

This clone was recorded once. The chain combines TRBV11-2 with TRBJ1-1; 8 bases are a match to TRBD1. Trimming cost V 4 bases and J 1 base; bases outside gene matches: 2. The CDR3 extends over 14 amino acids. Germline CDR1 reads SGHAT; CDR2 reads FQNNGV. The CDR3 sequence is CASSSGQGNTEAFF. The CDR3 DNA sequence: TGTGCCAGCAGCTCCGGACAGGGGAACACTGAAGCTTTCTTT. The whole variable domain, filled in from reference TRBV11-2 and TRBJ1-1, reads EAGVAQSPRYKIIEKRQSVAFWCNPISGHATLYWYQQILGQGPKLLIQFQNNGVVDDSQLPKDRFSAERLKGVDSTLKIQPAKLEDSAVYLCASSSGQGNTEAFFGQGTRLTVV.